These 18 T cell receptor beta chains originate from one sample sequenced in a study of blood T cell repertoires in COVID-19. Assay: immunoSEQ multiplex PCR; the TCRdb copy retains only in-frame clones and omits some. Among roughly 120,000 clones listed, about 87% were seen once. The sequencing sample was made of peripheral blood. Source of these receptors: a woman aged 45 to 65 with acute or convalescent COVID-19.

CDR3 coding DNA: TGTGCCAGCAGTGATCGCGGGGGGGTCAATGAGCAGTTCTTC. The encoded protein is CASSDRGGVNEQFF. The chain employs TRBV6-1 and TRBJ2-1, with 9 positions matching TRBD2. J was trimmed by 6 bases and V by 3 bases; bases with no gene match: 3. In germline, CDR1 is MNHNS, CDR2 SASEGT. This CDR3 comprises 14 residues.

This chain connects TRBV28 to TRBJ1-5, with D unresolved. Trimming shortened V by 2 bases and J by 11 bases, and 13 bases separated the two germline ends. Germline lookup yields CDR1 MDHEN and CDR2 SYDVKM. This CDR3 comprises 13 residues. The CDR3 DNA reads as TGTGCCAGCAGTTTAGTTGTCCCCGGGTCCCAGCATTTT. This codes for CASSLVVPGSQHF.

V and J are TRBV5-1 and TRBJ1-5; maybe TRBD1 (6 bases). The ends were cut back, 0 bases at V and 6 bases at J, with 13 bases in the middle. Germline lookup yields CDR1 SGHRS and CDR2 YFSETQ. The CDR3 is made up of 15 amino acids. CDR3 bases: TGCGCCAGCAGCTTGGAGGGGGACCTGGGTCAGCCCCAGCATTTT. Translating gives CASSLEGDLGQPQHF.

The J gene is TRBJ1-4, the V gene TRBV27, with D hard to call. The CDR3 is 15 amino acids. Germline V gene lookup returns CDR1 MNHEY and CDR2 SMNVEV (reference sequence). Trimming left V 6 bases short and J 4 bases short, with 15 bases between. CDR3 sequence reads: CASSLSMNLNEKLFF. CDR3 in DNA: TGTGCCAGCAGCTTAAGCATGAATCTTAATGAAAAACTGTTTTTT.

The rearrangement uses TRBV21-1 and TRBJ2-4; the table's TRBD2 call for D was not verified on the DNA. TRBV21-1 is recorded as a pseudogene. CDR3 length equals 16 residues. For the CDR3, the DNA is TGTGCCAGCAGCAAAGAAACTAGCGGGGTCGCAAACATTCAGTACTTC. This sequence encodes CASSKETSGVANIQYF.

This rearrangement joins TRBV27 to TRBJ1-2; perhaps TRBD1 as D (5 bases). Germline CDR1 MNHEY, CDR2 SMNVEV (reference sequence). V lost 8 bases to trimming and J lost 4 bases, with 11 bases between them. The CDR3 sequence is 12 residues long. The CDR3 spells CASGTGSYGYTF. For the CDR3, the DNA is TGTGCCAGCGGTACAGGCAGCTATGGCTACACCTTC.

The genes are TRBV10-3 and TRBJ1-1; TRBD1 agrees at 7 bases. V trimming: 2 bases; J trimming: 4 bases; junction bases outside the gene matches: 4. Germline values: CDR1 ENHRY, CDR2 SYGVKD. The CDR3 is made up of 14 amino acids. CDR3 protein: CAISEEGAGTEAFF. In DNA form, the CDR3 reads TGTGCCATCAGTGAGGAGGGGGCGGGCACTGAAGCTTTCTTT.

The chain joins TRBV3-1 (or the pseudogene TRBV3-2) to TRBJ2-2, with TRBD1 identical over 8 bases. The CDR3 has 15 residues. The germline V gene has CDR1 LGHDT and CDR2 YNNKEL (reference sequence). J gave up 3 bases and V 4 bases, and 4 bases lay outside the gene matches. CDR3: CASSRGQGDTGELFF. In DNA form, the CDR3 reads TGTGCCAGCAGCCGTGGACAGGGCGACACCGGGGAGCTGTTTTTT.

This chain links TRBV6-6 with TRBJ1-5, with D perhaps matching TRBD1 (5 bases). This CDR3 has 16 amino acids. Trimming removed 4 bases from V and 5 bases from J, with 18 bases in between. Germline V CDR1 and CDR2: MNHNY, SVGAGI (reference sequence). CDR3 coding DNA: TGTGCCAGCAGTTTTGGGTCCGGGACGGGGGATCAGCCCCAGCATTTT. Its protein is CASSFGSGTGDQPQHF.

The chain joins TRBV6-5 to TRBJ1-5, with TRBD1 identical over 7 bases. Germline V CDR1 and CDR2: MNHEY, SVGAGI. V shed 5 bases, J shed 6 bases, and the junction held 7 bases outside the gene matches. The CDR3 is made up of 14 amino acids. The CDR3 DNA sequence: TGTGCCAGCAGTCCATCGACAGGGACTCAGCCCCAGCATTTT. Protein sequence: CASSPSTGTQPQHF.

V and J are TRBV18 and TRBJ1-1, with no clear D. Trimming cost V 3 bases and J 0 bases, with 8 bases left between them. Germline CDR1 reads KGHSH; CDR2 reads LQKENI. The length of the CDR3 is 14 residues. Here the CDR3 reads CASSPSPMNTEAFF. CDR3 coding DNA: TGTGCCAGCTCACCGTCCCCTATGAACACTGAAGCTTTCTTT.

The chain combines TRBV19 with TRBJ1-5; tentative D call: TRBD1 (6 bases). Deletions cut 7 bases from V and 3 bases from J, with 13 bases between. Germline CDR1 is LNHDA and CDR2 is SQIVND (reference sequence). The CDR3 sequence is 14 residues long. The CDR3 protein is CASKGEHHNQPQHF. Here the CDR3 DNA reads TGTGCCAGTAAGGGGGAACACCACAATCAGCCCCAGCATTTT.

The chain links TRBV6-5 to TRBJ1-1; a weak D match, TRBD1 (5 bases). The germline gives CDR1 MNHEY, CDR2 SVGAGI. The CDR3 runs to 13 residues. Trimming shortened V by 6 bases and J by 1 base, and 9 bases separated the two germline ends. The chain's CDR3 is CASRAGQNTEAFF. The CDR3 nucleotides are TGTGCCAGCAGGGCAGGACAGAACACTGAAGCTTTCTTT.

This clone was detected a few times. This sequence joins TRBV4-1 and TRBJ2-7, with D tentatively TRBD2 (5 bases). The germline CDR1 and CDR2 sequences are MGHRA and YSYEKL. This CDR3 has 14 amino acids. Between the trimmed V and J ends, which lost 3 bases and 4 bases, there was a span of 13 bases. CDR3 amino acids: CASSHNLRGYEQYF. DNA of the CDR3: TGCGCCAGCAGCCACAACCTTCGGGGATACGAGCAGTACTTC.

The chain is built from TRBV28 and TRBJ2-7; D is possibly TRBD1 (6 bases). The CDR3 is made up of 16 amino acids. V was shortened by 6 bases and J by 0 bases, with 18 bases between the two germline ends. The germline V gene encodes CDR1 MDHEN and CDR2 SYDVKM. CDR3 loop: CASRIQGNDLSYEQYF. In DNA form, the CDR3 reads TGTGCCAGCAGGATACAGGGTAACGACCTCTCCTACGAGCAGTACTTC.

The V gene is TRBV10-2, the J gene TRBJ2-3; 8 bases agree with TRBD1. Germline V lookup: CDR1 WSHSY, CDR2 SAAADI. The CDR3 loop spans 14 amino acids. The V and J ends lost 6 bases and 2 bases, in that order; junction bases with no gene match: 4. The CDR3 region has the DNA TGCGCCAGCAGGCAGGGGGCCCACACAGATACGCAGTATTTT. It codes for CASRQGAHTDTQYF.

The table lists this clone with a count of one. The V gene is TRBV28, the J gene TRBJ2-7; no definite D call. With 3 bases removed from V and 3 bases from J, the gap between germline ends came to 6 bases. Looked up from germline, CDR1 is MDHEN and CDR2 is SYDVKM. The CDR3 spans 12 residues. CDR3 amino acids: CASSFQNYEQYF. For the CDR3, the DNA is TGTGCCAGCAGTTTTCAGAACTACGAGCAGTACTTC.

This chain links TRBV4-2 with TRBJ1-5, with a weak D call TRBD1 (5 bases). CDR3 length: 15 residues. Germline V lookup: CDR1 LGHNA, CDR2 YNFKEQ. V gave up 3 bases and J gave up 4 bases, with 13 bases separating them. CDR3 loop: CASSQTGTNNQPQHF. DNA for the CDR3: TGTGCCAGCAGCCAGACCGGGACTAATAATCAGCCCCAGCATTTT.